These 20 T cell receptor beta chains came from one sample sequenced in a study of cytomegalovirus exposure and HLA in healthy donors. This PCR relied on a set of 60 Vbeta primers and 13 Jbeta primers. The protocol was immunoSEQ multiplex PCR, while the TCRdb copy is restricted to in-frame clones and leaves out a portion. Of 200,000 or so clones in the sample, roughly four fifths were seen once. Sequenced material: PBMCs. The receptors were sampled from a woman between 50 and 59 years old in good health and CMV-seropositive.

The rearrangement joins TRBV25-1 to TRBJ1-6; 7 nucleotides match TRBD1. The CDR3 spans 15 residues. CDR1 is MGHDK and CDR2 is SYGVNS in the germline V gene. Trimming at V came to 2 bases and at J to 8 bases, leaving 6 bases not matched to a gene. CDR3 residues: CASSEADRVYSPLHF. CDR3 nucleotides: TGTGCCAGCAGTGAAGCTGACAGGGTGTATTCACCCCTCCACTTT. Together with reference TRBV25-1 and TRBJ1-6, the CDR3 gives the full variable domain: EADIYQTPRYLVIGTGKKITLECSQTMGHDKMYWYQQDPGMELHLIHYSYGVNSTEKGDLSSESTVSRIRTEHFPLTLESARPSHTSQYLCASSEADRVYSPLHFGNGTRLTVT.

The chain is built from TRBV27 and TRBJ1-2; the D gene is possibly TRBD1 (6 bases). The CDR3 runs 13 residues. V lost 5 bases to trimming and J lost 6 bases, with 13 bases between them. CDR1 is MNHEY and CDR2 is SMNVEV in the germline V gene (reference sequence). The DNA of the CDR3 is TGTGCCAGCAGTCCCTGGGACACCCATGGCTACACCTTC. It translates to CASSPWDTHGYTF.

The chain is built from TRBV9 and TRBJ1-2; D not certain. Trimming cost V 2 bases and J 2 bases, with 10 bases left between them. Germline CDR1 SGDLS, CDR2 YYNGEE. There are 14 residues in the CDR3. The CDR3 protein is CASSVSLENYGYTF. For the CDR3, the DNA is TGTGCCAGCAGCGTCAGTCTGGAGAACTATGGCTACACCTTC.

The chain recombines TRBV1 with TRBJ2-5; the D call in the table, TRBD2, was not verified against the DNA. TRBV1 is a pseudogene locus. The CDR3 sequence is 14 residues long. In DNA form, the CDR3 reads TGCACCCCCAAGGTAGCGGCTCATCAAGAGACCCAGTACTTC. Its protein product is CTPKVAAHQETQYF.

The chain carries TRBV9 and TRBJ2-6; D is perhaps TRBD1 (6 bases). CDR1 is SGDLS, CDR2 YYNGEE, per germline. This CDR3 comprises 15 residues. With 4 bases removed from V and 4 bases from J, the gap between germline ends came to 12 bases. CDR3 DNA sequence: TGTGCCAGCAGCTCACAGGGAGCCGGGGCCAACGTCCTGACTTTC. This encodes CASSSQGAGANVLTF.

This clone occurred a few times. The chain uses TRBV29-1 and TRBJ2-3; 10 nucleotides agree with TRBD2. Looked up from germline, CDR1 is SQVTM and CDR2 is ANQGSEA. The CDR3 spans 13 residues. V lost 4 bases, J lost 5 bases, and 3 bases stayed unmatched. The CDR3 DNA reads TGCAGCGTTGGAGCGGGGGGGCGAGATACGCAGTATTTT. It translates to CSVGAGGRDTQYF.

This chain uses TRBV5-1 with TRBJ1-1; 7 nucleotides align to TRBD1. The germline gives CDR1 SGHRS, CDR2 YFSETQ. V lost 0 bases, J lost 6 bases, and 5 bases stayed unmatched. This CDR3 is built from 14 residues. In DNA, the CDR3 is TGCGCCAGCAGCTTGGACGGACAGGTCCCTGAAGCTTTCTTT. As protein: CASSLDGQVPEAFF.

The chain uses TRBV10-3 and TRBJ1-6; D call uncertain. Deletions cut 7 bases from V and 7 bases from J, with 17 bases between. CDR1 and CDR2 from the germline V gene are ENHRY and SYGVKD. The CDR3 contains 15 residues. The CDR3 DNA sequence: TGTGCCATCACCATGACCCTCTCGGGGAATTCACCCCTCCACTTT. Encoded protein: CAITMTLSGNSPLHF.

This clone has a single count. The chain's CDR3 is CASSLDQGRNYGYTF. The CDR3 nucleotides read TGTGCCAGCAGCTTAGATCAGGGAAGAAACTATGGCTACACCTTC. The rearrangement uses TRBV11-1 and TRBJ1-2, with D perhaps matching TRBD1 (5 bases). The germline V and J ends were trimmed by 1 base and 2 bases, with 11 bases remaining between them. This CDR3 spans 15 amino acids. Germline CDR1 and CDR2: SGHAT and FQDESV (reference sequence).

This clone was seen just once. V gene TRBV10-2 combines with J gene TRBJ2-5; TRBD2 matches 7 bases. The J call could be wrong; TRBJ2-7 is a better fit for the DNA end. CDR1 and CDR2 from the germline V gene are WSHSY and SAAADI. The CDR3 spans 14 residues. The CDR3 DNA follows: TGCGCCAGCAGGGAAGCGGGAAACTTCTACGAGCAGTACTTC. Amino acid sequence: CASREAGNFYEQYF.

This clone turned up a few times. The junction differs from germline at one of its ends, possibly a read error. The rearrangement uses TRBV28 and TRBJ2-7, with TRBD2 matching 12 bases. Germline V gene lookup returns CDR1 MDHEN and CDR2 SYDVKM. The CDR3 is 17 residues long. CDR3 DNA: TGTGCCAGTAGTTCGGGACTAGCGGGTCCACACGTGTACGAGCAGTACTTC. Protein: CASSSGLAGPHVYEQYF.

This rearrangement joins TRBV7-2 to TRBJ2-2, with 12 bases fitting TRBD2. CDR1 and CDR2 (germline): SGHTA, FQGNSA. The V segment lost 5 bases and the J segment 6 bases; nucleotides outside the gene matches: 13. CDR3 length: 18 residues. CDR3 in DNA: TGTGCCAGCAGCCCTCGACTAGCGGGGGTTATAACACCCGGGGAGCTGTTTTTT. It codes for CASSPRLAGVITPGELFF. Full variable domain (rest looked up from reference TRBV7-2 and TRBJ2-2): GAGVSQSPSNKVTEKGKDVELRCDPISGHTALYWYRQSLGQGLEFLIYFQGNSAPDKSGLPSDRFSAERTGGSVSTLTIQRTQQEDSAVYLCASSPRLAGVITPGELFFGEGSRLTVL.

This clone was seen a handful of times. The chain employs TRBV5-6 and TRBJ2-5; D not resolved. CDR1 is SGHDT and CDR2 is YYEEEE in the germline V gene. The CDR3 sequence is 14 residues long. V dropped 2 bases and J dropped 5 bases, with 13 bases sitting between them. This chain's CDR3 is CASSLGRNGETQYF. The CDR3 bases are TGTGCCAGCAGCTTAGGTCGGAACGGGGAGACCCAGTACTTC.

In this sample, this clone turned up a few times. V gene TRBV7-8 combines with J gene TRBJ2-5; D may be TRBD2 (5 bases). V lost 2 bases and J 5 bases, leaving 21 bases between the germline ends. Germline values: CDR1 SGHVS, CDR2 FQNEAQ. The CDR3 runs to 17 residues. CDR3 residues: CASSLPLTDGIRETQYF. DNA for the CDR3: TGTGCCAGCAGCTTACCCCTAACCGACGGGATTAGGGAGACCCAGTACTTC.

The chain recombines TRBV30 with TRBJ2-4; 7 bases align to TRBD2. Germline CDR1 reads GTSNPN; CDR2 reads SVGIG (reference sequence). CDR3 length: 15 amino acids. V lost 2 bases, J lost 12 bases, and 16 bases stayed unmatched. The CDR3 DNA is TGTGCCTGGAGTTTAGTGGGAGGGCGGTCGAGCAGTCAGTACTTC. As protein: CAWSLVGGRSSSQYF.

This clone was found once. V gene TRBV28 combines with J gene TRBJ2-5; D remains ambiguous. Germline V CDR1 and CDR2: MDHEN, SYDVKM. The CDR3 sequence is 12 residues long. V was cut by 5 bases and J by 2 bases, with 6 bases left in between. The chain's CDR3 is CASSPLQETQYF. The DNA for the CDR3 is TGTGCCAGCAGTCCTCTACAAGAGACCCAGTACTTC.

This chain links TRBV5-6 with TRBJ2-3; D possibly corresponds to TRBD2 (6 bases). The germline V gene encodes CDR1 SGHDT and CDR2 YYEEEE. V lost 0 bases to trimming and J lost 3 bases, with 17 bases between them. The CDR3 has 17 residues. CDR3 DNA sequence: TGTGCCAGCAGCTTGGTCATTCAGGAGGGCCGGACAGATACGCAGTATTTT. It is translated as CASSLVIQEGRTDTQYF.

The chain uses TRBV6-6 and TRBJ2-1; 7 nucleotides match TRBD1. There are 13 residues in the CDR3. V trimming: 6 bases; J trimming: 3 bases; junction bases outside the gene matches: 2. Germline V gene lookup returns CDR1 MNHNY and CDR2 SVGAGI (reference sequence). The CDR3 sequence: CASRPGGYNEQFF. The CDR3 bases are TGTGCCAGCAGACCAGGGGGCTACAATGAGCAGTTCTTC.

The rearrangement uses TRBV7-2 and TRBJ1-3; no clear D gene. Trimming stripped 5 bases from V and 0 bases from J, with 17 bases between. Per the germline V gene, CDR1 is SGHTA and CDR2 is FQGNSA. The CDR3 is made up of 17 amino acids. The CDR3 DNA follows: TGTGCCAGCAGCCCCCTACCCCAACGGGACTCTGGAAACACCATATATTTT. As protein: CASSPLPQRDSGNTIYF.

The chain joins TRBV28 to TRBJ1-5; 7 bases are a match to TRBD1. The CDR3 loop spans 15 amino acids. CDR1 MDHEN and CDR2 SYDVKM come from the germline V gene. Germline trimming cut 3 bases from V and 4 bases from J; bases unmatched to any gene: 6. CDR3 DNA: TGTGCCAGCAGTTTCCCCAGACAGGGAAATCAGCCCCAGCATTTT. Protein product: CASSFPRQGNQPQHF.